This T cell receptor (beta chain) was sequenced in a study of control samples from healthy donors and cancer patients. Sequencing used immunoSEQ multiplex PCR; TCRdb keeps in-frame clones, though not all of them. The repertoire holds some 120,000 clones, more than 75% seen once, with around 9% in the top ten. The sequence was obtained from a man in his forties or fifties in good health. The sample comprised blood.

The CDR3 bases are TGCGCCAGCAGTGCAGGGGGCGTTGAAAAACTGTTTTTT. Translated: CASSAGGVEKLFF. V gene TRBV10-1 combines with J gene TRBJ1-4, with 8 bases identical to TRBD1. CDR3 length: 13 amino acids. Germline lookup yields CDR1 WNHNN and CDR2 SYGVQD (reference sequence). The trim removed 4 bases at V and 7 bases at J, leaving 2 bases unmatched.